These 17 T cell receptor beta chains came from one sample sequenced in a study of human T cells and chemical hapten exposure. TCRdb re-called the RACE reads through MiXCR, storing one row per CDR3 protein. Altogether some 97,000 distinct CDR3 sequences are present, roughly 27% being singletons, with the ten largest covering over 9%. The time point denotes: patch test 3, about 24 weeks after DPC sensitization. This sample's treatment: therapeutic diphenylcyclopropenone sensitization with weekly scalp DPC. The sequences come from whole blood, collected in connection with sensitization to the hapten diphenylcyclopropenone (DPC). Receptors were obtained from a man aged 40-55 years with alopecia areata. Some clones in this sample may be carry-over from other donors' samples.

The rearrangement links TRBV10-3 to TRBJ2-3, with 7 bases fitting TRBD1. V lost 5 bases and J lost 0; bases outside the gene matches: 8. CDR1 and CDR2 from the germline V gene are ENHRY and SYGVKD. The CDR3 extends over 16 amino acids. Written as DNA, the CDR3 is TGTGCCATCAGTACTAGGGGACAGTCCAGCACAGATACGCAGTATTTT. Amino acid sequence: CAISTRGQSSTDTQYF.

This clonotype was seen more than once but under ten times. V gene TRBV7-9 combines with J gene TRBJ1-3; no definite D call. Germline CDR1 and CDR2: SEHNR and FQNEAQ (reference sequence). V lost 6 bases, J lost 8 bases, and 8 bases lay in between. This CDR3 has 11 residues. The CDR3 bases are TGTGCCAGCAGTGGAGGCGACACCATATATTTT. This sequence encodes CASSGGDTIYF.

This clonotype has just a few counts. The chain has TRBV2 and TRBJ2-7; D possibly corresponds to TRBD1 (5 bases). Trimming removed 1 base from V and 1 base from J, with 8 bases in between. The CDR3 sequence is 14 residues long. The germline CDR1 and CDR2 sequences are SNHLY and FYNNEI. The CDR3 DNA reads as TGTGCCAGCAGTGAAGGACAGCTATCCTACGAGCAGTACTTC. Residues: CASSEGQLSYEQYF.

V and J are TRBV27 and TRBJ2-4; 9 bases align to TRBD1. The germline CDR1 and CDR2 sequences are MNHEY and SMNVEV (reference sequence). The CDR3 runs to 16 residues. V was clipped by 2 bases and J by 0 bases; unmatched bases: 2. CDR3 sequence (DNA): TGTGCCAGCAGTTTAGGACAGGGGCTAGCCAAAAACATTCAGTACTTC. Translated: CASSLGQGLAKNIQYF.

This clonotype has a single count. The chain joins TRBV6-5 to TRBJ2-5; 10 bases align to TRBD1. This CDR3 comprises 15 residues. Per the germline V gene, CDR1 is MNHEY and CDR2 is SVGAGI. V shed 6 bases and J 4 bases; nucleotides not matched to a gene: 8. The CDR3 bases are TGTGCCAGCAGCAGACAGGGGGCGGCCAGAGAGACCCAGTACTTC. Encoded protein: CASSRQGAARETQYF.

The genes are TRBV6-2 or TRBV6-3 and TRBJ2-5; D is tentatively TRBD1 or TRBD2 (5 bases each). The CDR3 length is 12 residues. Trimming took 8 bases from V and 5 from J, leaving 12 bases between them. Germline values: CDR1 MNHEY, CDR2 SVGEGT. DNA of the CDR3: TGTGCCAGCCGGCAAGGGGAGGAGACCCAGTACTTC. Its translation: CASRQGEETQYF.

As for this clonotype: One junction end does not reproduce the germline sequence, and a read error may be involved. V is TRBV2 and J is TRBJ2-1; 8 bases agree with TRBD1. The germline V gene encodes CDR1 SNHLY and CDR2 FYNNEI. CDR3 length: 14 amino acids. The CDR3 sequence is CASREGQGDNEQFF. The CDR3 coding sequence is TGTGCCAGCAGAGAAGGACAGGGAGACAATGAGCAGTTCTTC. The whole variable domain, remainder taken from reference TRBV2 and TRBJ2-1, is EPEVTQTPSHQVTQMGQEVILRCVPISNHLYFYWYRQILGQKVEFLVSFYNNEISEKSEIFDDQFSVERPDGSNFTLKIRSTKLEDSAMYFCASREGQGDNEQFFGPGTRLTVL.

The V call is TRBV12-3 or TRBV12-4, the J call TRBJ2-6, with D possibly being TRBD1 (5 bases). This CDR3 is built from 16 residues. Trimming pared 4 bases from V and 0 bases from J, leaving 10 bases between. The CDR3 sequence is CASSSDRFSGANVLTF. CDR3 in DNA: TGTGCCAGCAGTTCTGACAGATTCTCTGGGGCCAACGTCCTGACTTTC.

The chain has TRBV7-9 and TRBJ2-7; 7 bases map to TRBD1. Germline CDR1 SEHNR, CDR2 FQNEAQ (reference sequence). The V gene end was trimmed by 5 bases and the J gene end by 2 bases; junction bases not matched to a gene: 6. This CDR3 has 14 residues. Here the CDR3 reads CASSAHGTAYEQYF. The CDR3 coding sequence is TGTGCCAGCAGCGCACATGGGACAGCCTACGAGCAGTACTTC. Full variable domain (remainder filled in from reference TRBV7-9 and TRBJ2-7): DTGVSQNPRHKITKRGQNVTFRCDPISEHNRLYWYRQTLGQGPEFLTYFQNEAQLEKSRLLSDRFSAERPKGSFSTLEIQRTEQGDSAMYLCASSAHGTAYEQYFGPGTRLTVT.

The chain uses TRBV7-9 and TRBJ2-3; no clear D gene. Germline CDR1 is SEHNR and CDR2 is FQNEAQ (reference sequence). The CDR3 has 12 residues. Deletions cut 1 base from V and 6 bases from J, with 5 bases between. The CDR3 sequence is CASSLEYDTQYF. CDR3 sequence (DNA): TGTGCCAGCAGCTTAGAGTATGATACGCAGTATTTT. Using reference TRBV7-9 and TRBJ2-3 for the parts outside the CDR3, the full variable domain is DTGVSQNPRHKITKRGQNVTFRCDPISEHNRLYWYRQTLGQGPEFLTYFQNEAQLEKSRLLSDRFSAERPKGSFSTLEIQRTEQGDSAMYLCASSLEYDTQYFGPGTRLTVL.

J is TRBJ1-1 and V is TRBV29-1, with D hard to call. Germline CDR1 is SQVTM and CDR2 is ANQGSEA. V was shortened by 4 bases and J by 3 bases, with 6 bases between the two germline ends. The CDR3 contains 11 residues. CDR3 region: CSVGGDTEAFF. The DNA for the CDR3 is TGCAGCGTTGGCGGTGACACTGAAGCTTTCTTT.

This rearrangement joins TRBV14 to TRBJ2-4; 12 nucleotides align to TRBD2. This CDR3 has 17 amino acids. CDR1 is SGHDN, CDR2 FVKESK, per germline. The V gene end was trimmed by 2 bases and the J gene end by 5 bases; junction bases not matched to a gene: 7. The CDR3 DNA reads TGTGCCAGCAGCCAATTGCTAGCGGGAGGGTCGGAAAACATTCAGTACTTC. Translation: CASSQLLAGGSENIQYF.

This clonotype occurred a few times. This chain links TRBV12-3 or TRBV12-4 with TRBJ1-4; tentatively, D is TRBD1 (6 bases). The CDR3 runs 14 residues. The V gene lost 6 bases and the J gene lost 8 bases, with 16 bases spanning the gap. CDR3 sequence: CASSSSGQSEKLFF. In nucleotides, the CDR3 is TGTGCCAGCAGCAGCTCCGGACAGTCCGAAAAACTGTTTTTT.

This clonotype was detected a few times. The junction does not match germline at one end; this may be a read error. This rearrangement joins TRBV28 to TRBJ2-3; TRBD1 is a possible D gene (6 bases). Germline V lookup: CDR1 MDHEN, CDR2 SYDVKM. CDR3 length: 15 residues. The CDR3 region has the DNA TGTGCCAGCAGTATTGAGACAGGTATCACACATACGCAGTATTTT. This translates into CASSIETGITHTQYF.

This clonotype was counted between two and nine times. The genes are TRBV20-1 and TRBJ2-4, with 8 bases aligning to TRBD1. Losses at the gene ends were 6 bases for V and 1 base for J; bases not matched to a gene: 2. The CDR3 loop spans 13 amino acids. Germline values: CDR1 DFQATT, CDR2 SNEGSKA (reference sequence). CDR3 nucleotide sequence: TGCAGTGCCAGACAGGGGGCCAAAAACATTCAGTACTTC. Translated, it gives CSARQGAKNIQYF.

This clonotype was counted a single time. The gene calls are TRBV7-2 and TRBJ2-3; 7 nucleotides match TRBD1. Trimming cost V 5 bases and J 2 bases; bases outside gene matches: 7. Per germline, CDR1 SGHTA and CDR2 FQGNSA. The CDR3 has 15 amino acids. CDR3 loop: CASSRRTGLTDTQYF. CDR3 nucleotides: TGTGCCAGCAGCAGACGGACAGGCCTCACAGATACGCAGTATTTT.

The J gene is TRBJ2-3, the V gene TRBV6-2 or TRBV6-3; D uncertain. The CDR3 loop spans 15 amino acids. V lost 2 bases and J lost 3, with 12 bases in between. Germline CDR1 is MNHEY and CDR2 is SVGEGT. This CDR3 is CASSYGHSSTDTQYF. DNA of the CDR3: TGTGCCAGCAGTTACGGGCATTCGTCTACAGATACGCAGTATTTT.